This is a list of T cell receptor beta chains from one sample in a study of OX40 agonist ivuxolimab in advanced cancers. Generated by immunoSEQ multiplex PCR, the TCRdb table keeps only in-frame clones and is missing some. The table records 30,000 to 40,000 clones, approximately 80% of them present only once. The sequences come from CD4+ or CD8+ T cells sorted from blood, collected in a trial of the OX40 agonist ivuxolimab. The receptors originated from an adult with an advanced solid tumor such as melanoma, head and neck, liver or kidney cancer. The CDR3 runs from the conserved cysteine through the conserved F or W. Each record gives: clone size, J gene, V gene, D gene, CDR3 DNA, CDR3 protein. The D gene is left open where the match is weak. Expanded clones get a size class; other rows say once, few or many, or leave the size out.

clone size: -
J gene: TRBJ1-5
V gene: TRBV2
D gene: -
CDR3 DNA: TGTGCCAGCAGTGTTTCAAGGGTCCGAGAAGCCCAGCATTTT
CDR3 protein: CASSVSRVREAQHF

clone size: once
J gene: TRBJ2-3
V gene: TRBV11-2
D gene: -
CDR3 DNA: TGTGCCAGCAGCCCCCCGGCGAGCACAGATACGCAGTATTTT
CDR3 protein: CASSPPASTDTQYF

clone size: -
J gene: TRBJ2-3
V gene: TRBV7-2
D gene: -
CDR3 DNA: TGTGCCAGCAGCTTAGCCCTCCCCATTTATCCCACAGATACGCAGTATTTT
CDR3 protein: CASSLALPIYPTDTQYF

clone size: few
J gene: TRBJ1-1
V gene: TRBV27
D gene: -
CDR3 DNA: TGTGCCAGCAGTTTAGGGGTTGGTACTGAAGCTTTCTTT
CDR3 protein: CASSLGVGTEAFF

clone size: -
J gene: TRBJ2-3
V gene: TRBV19
D gene: TRBD2
CDR3 DNA: TGTGCCAGTAGTATAGGGGCTAGCGGGGTCACAGATACGCAGTATTTT
CDR3 protein: CASSIGASGVTDTQYF

clone size: -
J gene: TRBJ1-5
V gene: TRBV6-1
D gene: -
CDR3 DNA: TGTGCCAGCAGTGTACTCCTGACCGGGGTAAATCAGCCCCAGCATTTT
CDR3 protein: CASSVLLTGVNQPQHF

clone size: -
J gene: TRBJ2-3
V gene: TRBV4-1
D gene: -
CDR3 DNA: TGCGCCAGCAGCCAACAATACACAGATACGCAGTATTTT
CDR3 protein: CASSQQYTDTQYF

clone size: -
J gene: TRBJ1-6
V gene: TRBV28
D gene: -
CDR3 DNA: TGTGCCAGCAGTCTAGGGTCGGCAGGGGCGGATCATTCACCCCTCCACTTT
CDR3 protein: CASSLGSAGADHSPLHF

clone size: few
J gene: TRBJ2-7
V gene: TRBV2
D gene: -
CDR3 DNA: TGTGCCAGCAGTGAAATGAGGGGGGCCCCCTACGAGCAGTACTTC
CDR3 protein: CASSEMRGAPYEQYF

clone size: few
J gene: TRBJ2-3
V gene: TRBV15
D gene: -
CDR3 DNA: TGTGCCACCAGCACATTGTCCCCAGATACGCAGTATTTT
CDR3 protein: CATSTLSPDTQYF

clone size: few
J gene: TRBJ2-1
V gene: TRBV30
D gene: -
CDR3 DNA: TGTGCCTGGAGTGATGGGCAGGGGAATGAGCAGTTCTTC
CDR3 protein: CAWSDGQGNEQFF

clone size: few
J gene: TRBJ2-1
V gene: TRBV5-1
D gene: -
CDR3 DNA: TGCGCCAGCAGCTTGGTAGAGTACAATGAGCAGTTCTTC
CDR3 protein: CASSLVEYNEQFF

clone size: -
J gene: TRBJ2-7
V gene: TRBV11-3
D gene: TRBD2
CDR3 DNA: TGTGCCAGCAGCGACAGCGGGGGGCTCGAGCAGTACTTC
CDR3 protein: CASSDSGGLEQYF

clone size: -
J gene: TRBJ2-1
V gene: TRBV6-5
D gene: TRBD2
CDR3 DNA: TGTGCCAGCAGGGGACTAGCGGGCTGGGATGAGCAGTTCTTC
CDR3 protein: CASRGLAGWDEQFF

clone size: -
J gene: TRBJ1-5
V gene: TRBV6-5
D gene: -
CDR3 DNA: TGTGCCAGCAGGCGCGGAGGCAATCAGCCCCAGCATTTT
CDR3 protein: CASRRGGNQPQHF

clone size: -
J gene: TRBJ1-1
V gene: TRBV11-2
D gene: -
CDR3 DNA: TGTGCCAGCAGCCCCAATCCCGGCGGCAACACTGAAGCTTTCTTT
CDR3 protein: CASSPNPGGNTEAFF

clone size: -
J gene: TRBJ1-5
V gene: TRBV19
D gene: -
CDR3 DNA: TGTGCCAGTAGTATGCGGGGGCTCAGCAATCAGCCCCAGCATTTT
CDR3 protein: CASSMRGLSNQPQHF

clone size: -
J gene: TRBJ1-1
V gene: TRBV19
D gene: TRBD1
CDR3 DNA: TGTGCCAGTAGGGGGGAGACAGGGTCGGGGATTGACACTGAAGCTTTCTTT
CDR3 protein: CASRGETGSGIDTEAFF

clone size: once
J gene: TRBJ2-3
V gene: TRBV18
D gene: -
CDR3 DNA: TGTGCCAGCTCACCGACCTATGCAGATACGCAGTATTTT
CDR3 protein: CASSPTYADTQYF

clone size: few
J gene: TRBJ1-3
V gene: TRBV5-1
D gene: -
CDR3 DNA: TGCGCCAGCAGCCCCCGCCAGGTCACAGACCGAAACACCATATATTTT
CDR3 protein: CASSPRQVTDRNTIYF

clone size: -
J gene: TRBJ2-5
V gene: TRBV11-2
D gene: -
CDR3 DNA: TGTGCCAGCAGCCTAGGACTCCGGGCTATCCTCGGGGAGTACTTC
CDR3 protein: CASSLGLRAILGEYF

clone size: -
J gene: TRBJ2-5
V gene: TRBV11-3
D gene: TRBD1
CDR3 DNA: TGTGCCAGCAGCACCGGGACAGGGGTTGGGGAGACCCAGTACTTC
CDR3 protein: CASSTGTGVGETQYF

clone size: -
J gene: TRBJ2-5
V gene: TRBV15
D gene: TRBD1
CDR3 DNA: TGTGCCACCAGCAGAGATTGGACAGGGAATACGAGGGAGCAGTACTTC
CDR3 protein: CATSRDWTGNTREQYF

clone size: -
J gene: TRBJ1-6
V gene: TRBV21-1
D gene: -
CDR3 DNA: TGTGCCAGCAGCAAAGCCCAGGATCCGGATAATTCACCCCTCCACTTT
CDR3 protein: CASSKAQDPDNSPLHF

clone size: -
J gene: TRBJ2-5
V gene: TRBV6-1
D gene: -
CDR3 DNA: TGTGCCAGCAGTGAAGCGGGGTCGGAGACCCAGTACTTC
CDR3 protein: CASSEAGSETQYF

clone size: -
J gene: TRBJ1-1
V gene: TRBV5-1
D gene: -
CDR3 DNA: TGCGCCAGCAGTAAATCCAGTATCATGAACACTGAAGCTTTCTTT
CDR3 protein: CASSKSSIMNTEAFF

clone size: -
J gene: TRBJ2-1
V gene: TRBV9
D gene: -
CDR3 DNA: TGTGCCAGCAGCGTAGTGGCGGGCACAGGATATGAGCAGTTCTTC
CDR3 protein: CASSVVAGTGYEQFF

clone size: -
J gene: TRBJ1-5
V gene: TRBV10-2
D gene: -
CDR3 DNA: TGCGCCAGCAGAAAAGACAGGATGGATTCCCAGCATTTT
CDR3 protein: CASRKDRMDSQHF

clone size: -
J gene: TRBJ2-1
V gene: TRBV9
D gene: TRBD2
CDR3 DNA: TGTGCCAGCAGCGTAAAAGCCCCCCATCGGGACTACCACAATGAGCAGTTCTTC
CDR3 protein: CASSVKAPHRDYHNEQFF

clone size: once
J gene: TRBJ2-5
V gene: TRBV5-1
D gene: -
CDR3 DNA: TGCGCCAGCAGCTTGGCACAGGGTACTGGAGAGACCCAGTACTTC
CDR3 protein: CASSLAQGTGETQYF

clone size: -
J gene: TRBJ1-4
V gene: TRBV10-1
D gene: -
CDR3 DNA: TGCGCCAGCAGTGAGTCTCAGTCCGTAGATGAAAAACTGTTTTTT
CDR3 protein: CASSESQSVDEKLFF

clone size: -
J gene: TRBJ1-4
V gene: TRBV30
D gene: -
CDR3 DNA: TGTGCCTGGAAGGGGTTTAATGAAAAACTGTTTTTT
CDR3 protein: CAWKGFNEKLFF

clone size: -
J gene: TRBJ2-5
V gene: TRBV6-6
D gene: TRBD2
CDR3 DNA: TGTGCCAGCACCCTAGGGACTAACCAAGAGACCCAGTACTTC
CDR3 protein: CASTLGTNQETQYF

clone size: -
J gene: TRBJ2-3
V gene: TRBV4-1
D gene: TRBD2
CDR3 DNA: TGCGCCAGCAGCCAAGTGGCTAGCGGGGGCTCAGATACGCAGTATTTT
CDR3 protein: CASSQVASGGSDTQYF

clone size: -
J gene: TRBJ2-7
V gene: TRBV30
D gene: -
CDR3 DNA: TGTGCCTGGAGGATTCTTTTCGAGCAGTACTTC
CDR3 protein: CAWRILFEQYF

clone size: once
J gene: TRBJ2-5
V gene: TRBV4-1
D gene: -
CDR3 DNA: TGCGCCAGCAGCCCGGAACAAGAGACCCAGTACTTC
CDR3 protein: CASSPEQETQYF

clone size: -
J gene: TRBJ2-7
V gene: TRBV11-2
D gene: -
CDR3 DNA: TGTGCCAGCAGCTTATGGAACTACGAGCAGTACTTC
CDR3 protein: CASSLWNYEQYF

clone size: -
J gene: TRBJ1-1
V gene: TRBV29-1
D gene: -
CDR3 DNA: TGCAGCGTTGAAGCCCGGGGGCGGGGGACTGAAGCTTTCTTT
CDR3 protein: CSVEARGRGTEAFF

clone size: once
J gene: TRBJ1-1
V gene: TRBV7-2
D gene: -
CDR3 DNA: TGTGCCAGCAGCTTAGAAGGCCAGGGAAGACTGAACACTGAAGCTTTCTTT
CDR3 protein: CASSLEGQGRLNTEAFF

clone size: -
J gene: TRBJ2-7
V gene: TRBV27
D gene: TRBD2
CDR3 DNA: TGTGCCAGCAGAATTTCTAGCGGGGGGTCCTCCTACGAGCAGTACTTC
CDR3 protein: CASRISSGGSSYEQYF

clone size: -
J gene: TRBJ1-5
V gene: TRBV7-2
D gene: TRBD1
CDR3 DNA: TGTGCCAGCAGACCGACAGGGCTGAGGGATCAGCCCCAGCATTTT
CDR3 protein: CASRPTGLRDQPQHF

clone size: few
J gene: TRBJ2-3
V gene: TRBV11-3
D gene: -
CDR3 DNA: TGTGCCAGCAGCCCCCGGGGCTCACACACAGATACGCAGTATTTT
CDR3 protein: CASSPRGSHTDTQYF